This passage covers 32 T cell receptor beta chains from one sample sequenced in a study of OX40 agonist ivuxolimab in advanced cancers. TCRdb's table, derived via immunoSEQ multiplex PCR, lists solely in-frame clones and lacks some. The table has 20,000 to 25,000 clones, around 83% seen once. The sample was CD4+ or CD8+ T cells sorted from blood, taken in a trial of the OX40 agonist ivuxolimab. Receptor source: an adult with an advanced solid tumor such as melanoma, head and neck, liver or kidney cancer.

This chain connects TRBV28 to TRBJ1-6; D unresolved. Trimming removed 2 bases at V and 8 bases at J, with 4 bases between. This CDR3 region has 12 residues. CDR1 is MDHEN, CDR2 SYDVKM, per germline. The CDR3 bases are TGTGCCAGCAGTTTAAATTATTCACCCCTCCACTTT. It is translated as CASSLNYSPLHF.

The chain joins TRBV18 to TRBJ2-5; possibly TRBD1 for D (6 bases). The CDR3 extends over 12 amino acids. Germline V gives CDR1 KGHSH, CDR2 LQKENI. Trimming shortened V by 3 bases and J by 5 bases, and 7 bases separated the two germline ends. Here the CDR3 reads CASSPGAETQYF. In DNA, the CDR3 is TGTGCCAGCTCACCGGGGGCCGAGACCCAGTACTTC.

V gene TRBV5-1 combines with J gene TRBJ1-4; no definite D call. The CDR3 covers 14 residues. V was pared by 2 bases and J by 7 bases, with 12 bases between. Germline V gene lookup returns CDR1 SGHRS and CDR2 YFSETQ. In nucleotides, the CDR3 is TGCGCCAGCAGCTTAGAATGGGGAAGTGAAAAACTGTTTTTT. It encodes CASSLEWGSEKLFF.

The chain couples TRBV27 to TRBJ1-2; 7 positions match TRBD1. Germline CDR1 is MNHEY and CDR2 is SMNVEV (reference sequence). After removal of 1 base from V and 5 bases from J, the junction contained 4 bases not matched to a gene. There are 14 residues in the CDR3. CDR3 sequence reads: CASSLFPGGYGYTF. CDR3 DNA: TGTGCCAGCAGTTTATTTCCAGGGGGGTATGGCTACACCTTC.

This rearrangement joins TRBV28 to TRBJ2-7; the match to TRBD1 covers 9 bases. CDR1 is MDHEN, CDR2 SYDVKM, per germline. The V gene end was trimmed by 6 bases and the J gene end by 5 bases; junction bases not matched to a gene: 8. CDR3 length: 14 residues. CDR3 sequence: CASRPSGTGHEQYF. The CDR3 nucleotides are TGTGCCAGCAGACCCTCCGGGACAGGGCACGAGCAGTACTTC.

This clone was found once. The chain combines TRBV6-5 with TRBJ1-1, with TRBD1 as a possible D gene (5 bases). V was trimmed by 6 bases and J by 2 bases, leaving 16 bases between them. Germline V gene lookup returns CDR1 MNHEY and CDR2 SVGAGI. This CDR3 spans 15 amino acids. The CDR3 DNA reads as TGTGCCAGCAGATCATGGGGGGGGACTAACACTGAAGCTTTCTTT. This sequence encodes CASRSWGGTNTEAFF.

The gene calls are TRBV18 and TRBJ1-5; 7 nucleotides match TRBD1. After removal of 2 bases from V and 2 bases from J, the junction contained 3 bases not matched to a gene. This CDR3 contains 15 residues. Germline V CDR1 and CDR2: KGHSH, LQKENI. The CDR3: CASSPTGVRNQPQHF. The CDR3 DNA reads TGTGCCAGCTCACCAACAGGGGTTCGCAATCAGCCCCAGCATTTT.

The gene calls are TRBV11-2 and TRBJ2-3; perhaps D is TRBD1 or TRBD2 (6 bases each). The CDR3 contains 18 residues. Germline-derived CDR1 and CDR2 are SGHAT and FQNNGV. V lost 5 bases to trimming and J lost 2 bases, with 23 bases between them. DNA for the CDR3: TGTGCCAGCAGCCCTGGTGGAGGGGCAGGGGTCTTCACAGATACGCAGTATTTT. As protein: CASSPGGGAGVFTDTQYF.

J is TRBJ2-3 and V is TRBV11-3, with 10 bases fitting TRBD2. J lost 7 bases, V lost 5 bases, and 9 bases had no gene match. CDR1 and CDR2 (germline): SGHNT, YENEEA. The CDR3 length is 15 residues. The CDR3 DNA is TGTGCCAGCAGCGCCACTAGCGGGGCGCAAAATACGCAGTATTTT. As protein: CASSATSGAQNTQYF.

The genes are TRBV27 and TRBJ2-3; a weak D match, TRBD2 (6 bases). This CDR3 is built from 16 residues. Germline CDR1 is MNHEY and CDR2 is SMNVEV (reference sequence). V was pared by 0 bases and J by 3 bases, with 13 bases between. The CDR3 reads CASSLSRGERTDTQYF. The DNA for the CDR3 is TGTGCCAGCAGTTTATCCCGCGGGGAGAGGACAGATACGCAGTATTTT.

The chain employs TRBV15 and TRBJ2-1; 10 bases line up with TRBD2. Germline V gene lookup returns CDR1 LNHNV and CDR2 YYDKDF (reference sequence). This CDR3 spans 15 amino acids. V shed 5 bases, J shed 4 bases, and the junction held 5 bases outside the gene matches. The CDR3 DNA sequence: TGTGCCACCAGCGTTAGCGGGGGGTCGTACAATGAGCAGTTCTTC. Protein sequence: CATSVSGGSYNEQFF.

The V call is TRBV19, the J call TRBJ2-5, with 8 bases identical to TRBD1. CDR1 and CDR2 from the germline V gene are LNHDA and SQIVND (reference sequence). This CDR3 is 12 amino acids long. Trimming took 6 bases from V and 7 from J; bases not matched to a gene: 4. Written as DNA, the CDR3 is TGTGCCAGTAGCAAACAGGGGGTGACCCAGTACTTC. Amino acids: CASSKQGVTQYF.

The chain couples TRBV18 to TRBJ1-1, with D perhaps matching TRBD1 (5 bases). The CDR3 spans 15 residues. V lost 2 bases and J lost 6, with 16 bases in between. From germline, CDR1 is KGHSH and CDR2 LQKENI. CDR3 region: CASSPGGIKGAEAFF. DNA of the CDR3: TGTGCCAGCTCACCAGGCGGGATAAAAGGGGCTGAAGCTTTCTTT.

The chain uses TRBV29-1 and TRBJ2-7, with 7 bases identical to TRBD2. Looked up from germline, CDR1 is SQVTM and CDR2 is ANQGSEA. Losses at the gene ends were 2 bases for V and 2 bases for J; bases not matched to a gene: 6. The CDR3 extends over 14 amino acids. The CDR3 spells CSVELAANTYEQYF. CDR3 DNA: TGCAGCGTTGAACTAGCGGCCAATACCTACGAGCAGTACTTC.

This chain links TRBV6-1 with TRBJ1-3; D call uncertain. V dropped 6 bases and J dropped 4 bases, with 7 bases sitting between them. CDR3 length: 12 residues. Germline assignment: CDR1 MNHNS and CDR2 SASEGT. CDR3 protein: CASSSQGNTIYF. The CDR3 nucleotides read TGTGCCAGCAGCTCACAAGGAAACACCATATATTTT.

The chain carries TRBV5-1 and TRBJ1-4; D gene uncertain. CDR1 SGHRS and CDR2 YFSETQ come from the germline V gene. The CDR3 totals 14 residues. The germline V and J ends were trimmed by 0 bases and 3 bases, with 6 bases remaining between them. This chain's CDR3 is CASSLADPNEKLFF. The DNA for the CDR3 is TGCGCCAGCAGCTTGGCGGACCCTAATGAAAAACTGTTTTTT.

The chain employs TRBV2 and TRBJ1-5; possible D gene TRBD1, 5 bases. From germline, CDR1 is SNHLY and CDR2 FYNNEI. V was trimmed by 6 bases and J by 0 bases, leaving 15 bases between them. CDR3 length: 16 residues. CDR3: CASSPDSSLSNQPQHF. CDR3 DNA sequence: TGTGCCAGCAGCCCAGACAGTTCACTTAGCAATCAGCCCCAGCATTTT.

The CDR3 bases are TGTGCCAGCTCACCACCTGCCGGGACAGCCACCTACGAGCAGTACTTC. Its protein product is CASSPPAGTATYEQYF. The V gene is TRBV18, the J gene TRBJ2-7; 7 bases are shared with TRBD1. J lost 2 bases, V lost 0 bases, and 7 bases had no gene match. There are 16 residues in the CDR3. Per germline, CDR1 KGHSH and CDR2 LQKENI.

The genes are TRBV6-5 and TRBJ2-1; TRBD2 agrees at 8 bases. This CDR3 comprises 15 residues. V shed 6 bases, J shed 0 bases, and the junction held 4 bases outside the gene matches. Per germline, CDR1 MNHEY and CDR2 SVGAGI. CDR3: CASSAGGSSYNEQFF. The CDR3 DNA reads as TGTGCCAGCAGCGCGGGGGGAAGCTCCTACAATGAGCAGTTCTTC.

This clone was found once. Here the CDR3 reads CASKERGWRTGELFF. The CDR3, as DNA: TGTGCCAGCAAGGAGAGGGGCTGGCGTACCGGGGAGCTGTTTTTT. This sequence joins TRBV2 and TRBJ2-2; perhaps D is TRBD1 or TRBD2 (5 bases each). V lost 7 bases and J lost 5, with 17 bases in between. CDR1 is SNHLY and CDR2 is FYNNEI in the germline V gene. The length of the CDR3 is 15 residues.

The chain is built from TRBV5-8 and TRBJ1-1; D remains ambiguous. CDR1 and CDR2 (germline): SGHTS, YDEGEE. The CDR3 spans 14 residues. Deletions cut 4 bases from V and 1 base from J, with 11 bases between. CDR3 residues: CASSPVRGNTEAFF. The CDR3 nucleotides are TGTGCCAGCAGCCCTGTCCGGGGGAACACTGAAGCTTTCTTT.

The chain has TRBV5-1 and TRBJ2-1; D might be TRBD2 (6 bases). The V and J ends lost 0 bases and 6 bases respectively, with 10 bases between them. Germline CDR1 reads SGHRS; CDR2 reads YFSETQ. CDR3 size: 14 residues. The DNA of the CDR3 is TGCGCCAGCAGCTTGGTGGCGGGGAGCAATGAGCAGTTCTTC. Translating it yields CASSLVAGSNEQFF.

This chain links TRBV9 with TRBJ1-3; 7 bases agree with TRBD1. The CDR3 runs 17 residues. Germline CDR1 and CDR2: SGDLS and YYNGEE. V lost 4 bases and J lost 0; bases outside the gene matches: 10. In nucleotides, the CDR3 is TGTGCCAGCAGCACATCGACAGGGCAACACTCTGGAAACACCATATATTTT. Translation: CASSTSTGQHSGNTIYF.

The CDR3 sequence is CASSHNSGREYNEQFF. In nucleotides, the CDR3 is TGTGCCAGCAGTCACAATAGCGGGAGGGAATACAATGAGCAGTTCTTC. This chain joins TRBV27 and TRBJ2-1, with 11 bases lining up with TRBD2. Germline CDR1 MNHEY, CDR2 SMNVEV (reference sequence). J gave up 4 bases and V 5 bases, and 7 bases lay outside the gene matches. CDR3 length: 16 residues.

The chain employs TRBV7-9 and TRBJ1-2; possible D gene TRBD1, 5 bases. Germline assignment: CDR1 SEHNR and CDR2 FQNEAQ (reference sequence). The CDR3 spans 15 residues. V was trimmed by 2 bases and J by 0 bases, leaving 10 bases between them. The DNA for the CDR3 is TGTGCCAGCAGCTTATCAGGGATCCCTAACTATGGCTACACCTTC. It translates to CASSLSGIPNYGYTF.

This chain links TRBV5-4 with TRBJ2-2; D possibly corresponds to TRBD2 (5 bases). The CDR3 has 15 residues. Germline values: CDR1 SGHNT, CDR2 YYREEE (reference sequence). V lost 0 bases and J 1 base, leaving 7 bases between the germline ends. The CDR3 loop reads CASSLVGENTGELFF. The CDR3 DNA sequence: TGTGCCAGCAGCTTGGTCGGGGAGAACACCGGGGAGCTGTTTTTT.

In DNA, the CDR3 is TGTGCCAGCAGCTTAAACGGTCGAGATTCACCCCTCCACTTT. This translates into CASSLNGRDSPLHF. V usage is TRBV7-8 and J usage is TRBJ1-6; unclear D gene. This CDR3 contains 14 residues. Trimming took 2 bases from V and 8 from J, leaving 10 bases between them. Per the germline V gene, CDR1 is SGHVS and CDR2 is FQNEAQ.

The chain uses TRBV7-9 and TRBJ2-1, with 10 positions matching TRBD2. Germline CDR1 reads SEHNR; CDR2 reads FQNEAQ (reference sequence). This CDR3 comprises 14 residues. The V and J ends lost 5 bases and 5 bases, in that order; junction bases with no gene match: 3. CDR3 loop: CASSQGLADNEQFF. Here the CDR3 DNA reads TGTGCCAGCAGCCAAGGACTAGCGGACAATGAGCAGTTCTTC.

The V gene is TRBV5-1, the J gene TRBJ2-2; TRBD1 matches 8 bases. The CDR3 runs to 16 residues. Germline lookup yields CDR1 SGHRS and CDR2 YFSETQ. J was trimmed by 6 bases and V by 4 bases; bases with no gene match: 11. CDR3 coding DNA: TGCGCCAGCAGCACCGACAGGGGCGGGGTGGCCGGGGAGCTGTTTTTT. Translation gives CASSTDRGGVAGELFF.

The rearrangement joins TRBV4-1 to TRBJ2-1, with TRBD2 matching over 8 bases. V shed 0 bases, J shed 4 bases, and the junction held 8 bases outside the gene matches. CDR1 is MGHRA, CDR2 YSYEKL, per germline. The CDR3 totals 17 residues. CDR3 region: CASSQDPSGSKYNEQFF. CDR3 sequence (DNA): TGCGCCAGCAGCCAAGATCCGAGCGGGAGTAAATACAATGAGCAGTTCTTC.

The chain recombines TRBV27 with TRBJ1-6; no definite D call. Trimming stripped 2 bases from V and 7 bases from J, with 15 bases between. CDR1 is MNHEY, CDR2 SMNVEV, per germline (reference sequence). The CDR3 extends over 16 amino acids. The CDR3 region has the DNA TGTGCCAGCAGTTTAAAAACTCCGGCCGGCAATTCACCCCTCCACTTT. It codes for CASSLKTPAGNSPLHF.

J is TRBJ2-1 and V is TRBV19; 7 nucleotides agree with TRBD2. V shed 8 bases, J shed 10 bases, and the junction held 2 bases outside the gene matches. This CDR3 has 10 residues. In germline, CDR1 is LNHDA, CDR2 SQIVND (reference sequence). DNA of the CDR3: TGTGCCAGTTTACTAGCGGAGCAGTTCTTC. It translates to CASLLAEQFF. Variable domain in full (rest from reference TRBV19 and TRBJ2-1): DGGITQSPKYLFRKEGQNVTLSCEQNLNHDAMYWYRQDPGQGLRLIYYSQIVNDFQKGDIAEGYSVSREKKESFPLTVTSAQKNPTAFYLCASLLAEQFFGPGTRLTVL.